The 32 T cell receptor beta chains listed next were all sequenced from one sample in a study of blood T cell repertoires in COVID-19. Clones were sequenced by immunoSEQ multiplex PCR, and TCRdb holds only the in-frame ones, with some missing. The sample holds under 170,000 clones, about 85% seen once. Specimen: peripheral blood. Receptors originate from a woman aged 55-69 years with active or convalescent COVID-19.

The chain has TRBV6-5 and TRBJ1-1; D may be TRBD1 (5 bases). This CDR3 region has 14 residues. Germline CDR1 MNHEY, CDR2 SVGAGI. The V gene lost 5 bases and the J gene lost 4 bases, with 14 bases spanning the gap. Here the CDR3 reads CASSRGLWGTEAFF. Written as DNA, the CDR3 is TGTGCCAGCAGTAGGGGTTTATGGGGCACTGAAGCTTTCTTT.

This chain connects TRBV27 to TRBJ2-7, with 11 bases identical to TRBD1. The CDR3 sequence is 14 residues long. J lost 4 bases, V lost 8 bases, and 7 bases had no gene match. Germline V gene sequence: CDR1 MNHEY, CDR2 SMNVEV (reference sequence). The CDR3 loop reads CASWRGQGAYEQYF. The CDR3 DNA follows: TGTGCCAGCTGGCGTGGACAGGGGGCTTACGAGCAGTACTTC.

The chain employs TRBV12-3 or TRBV12-4 and TRBJ1-2; perhaps TRBD1 as D (5 bases). The ends were cut back, 2 bases at V and 10 bases at J, with 11 bases in the middle. This CDR3 comprises 12 residues. CDR3 coding DNA: TGTGCCAGCAGTTTAAGGGGTTTAGACTACACCTTC. Translation gives CASSLRGLDYTF.

This sequence joins TRBV3-1 (or the pseudogene TRBV3-2) and TRBJ2-2; 7 bases are a match to TRBD1. The CDR3 has 17 residues. The V gene's germline CDR1 is LGHDT and CDR2 YNNKEL (reference sequence). V trimming: 4 bases; J trimming: 1 base; junction bases outside the gene matches: 9. The CDR3 reads CASSPHPGQKNTGELFF. CDR3 sequence (DNA): TGTGCCAGCAGCCCTCACCCGGGACAGAAGAACACCGGGGAGCTGTTTTTT.

This clone was seen only a few times. The genes are TRBV19 and TRBJ2-2, with 10 bases lining up with TRBD1. This CDR3 contains 13 residues. Germline CDR1 reads LNHDA; CDR2 reads SQIVND (reference sequence). V lost 10 bases and J lost 4; bases outside the gene matches: 3. The CDR3 DNA is TGTGCCACTCGGGACAGGGGCACCGGGGAGCTGTTTTTT. It specifies CATRDRGTGELFF.

This chain connects TRBV12-3 or TRBV12-4 to TRBJ1-6, with D hard to call. V lost 5 bases and J 6 bases, leaving 8 bases between the germline ends. This CDR3 is 13 amino acids long. CDR3 loop: CASSMTSNSPLHF. The CDR3 DNA reads as TGTGCCAGCAGTATGACAAGTAATTCACCCCTCCACTTT.

This chain joins TRBV6-2 or TRBV6-3 and TRBJ2-7; D is unclear. Trimming shortened V by 0 bases and J by 4 bases, and 7 bases separated the two germline ends. The CDR3 totals 13 residues. Germline V CDR1 and CDR2: MNHEY, SVGEGT. The CDR3 spells CASSYSRVYEQYF. CDR3 nucleotide sequence: TGTGCCAGCAGTTACTCGCGAGTATACGAGCAGTACTTC.

This chain connects TRBV6-1 to TRBJ1-6; 7 bases fit TRBD1. The CDR3 is 18 amino acids. Germline lookup yields CDR1 MNHNS and CDR2 SASEGT. J was trimmed by 5 bases and V by 0 bases; bases with no gene match: 10. For the CDR3, the DNA is TGTGCCAGCAGTGAAGCAGTGACAGGGAATGCTGATAATTCACCCCTCCACTTT. The encoded protein is CASSEAVTGNADNSPLHF.

The J gene is TRBJ2-7, the V gene TRBV7-6, with 10 bases lining up with TRBD2. This CDR3 is 15 amino acids long. The V gene's germline CDR1 is SGHVS and CDR2 FNYEAQ. V gave up 0 bases and J gave up 1 base; unmatched junction bases: 0. CDR3 residues: CASSLASGGSYEQYF. The CDR3 region has the DNA TGTGCCAGCAGCTTAGCTAGCGGGGGGTCCTACGAGCAGTACTTC. The whole variable domain, remainder taken from reference TRBV7-6 and TRBJ2-7, is GAGVSQSPRYKVTKRGQDVALRCDPISGHVSLYWYRQALGQGPEFLTYFNYEAQQDKSGLPNDRFSAERPEGSISTLTIQRTEQRDSAMYRCASSLASGGSYEQYFGPGTRLTVT.

The chain links TRBV4-3 to TRBJ1-2; 8 positions agree with TRBD1. CDR1 is LGHNA, CDR2 YSLEER, per germline. V was pared by 4 bases and J by 5 bases, with 6 bases of the junction left unmatched. The CDR3 covers 14 residues. CDR3 region: CASSLDREIYGYTF. CDR3 bases: TGCGCCAGCAGCCTGGACAGGGAAATTTATGGCTACACCTTC.

This rearrangement joins TRBV30 to TRBJ1-3, with D maybe TRBD1 (5 bases). Germline V gene data show CDR1 as GTSNPN and CDR2 as SVGIG (reference sequence). The CDR3 extends over 14 amino acids. V was trimmed by 5 bases and J by 1 base, leaving 12 bases between them. CDR3 bases: TGTGCCTGGTTAAAGGGGAGGTCTGGAAACACCATATATTTT. Residues: CAWLKGRSGNTIYF. Together with reference TRBV30 and TRBJ1-3, the CDR3 gives the full variable domain: SQTIHQWPATLVQPVGSPLSLECTVEGTSNPNLYWYRQAAGRGLQLLFYSVGIGQISSEVPQNLSASRPQDRQFILSSKKLLLSDSGFYLCAWLKGRSGNTIYFGEGSWLTVV.

This rearrangement joins TRBV5-8 to TRBJ2-4, with D maybe TRBD1 (5 bases). The V gene lost 4 bases and the J gene lost 1 base, with 15 bases spanning the gap. CDR3 length: 16 residues. CDR1 and CDR2 from the germline V gene are SGHTS and YDEGEE. CDR3 in amino acids: CASSKRGDGAKNIQYF. DNA of the CDR3: TGTGCCAGCAGCAAAAGGGGCGATGGGGCCAAAAACATTCAGTACTTC.

With regard to this clone: The junction shows a germline mismatch at one end, possibly a read error. The V gene is TRBV2, the J gene TRBJ1-2; D not resolved. Germline lookup yields CDR1 SNHLY and CDR2 FYNNEI. The CDR3 has 12 amino acids. CDR3: CASSVSAYGHTF. For the CDR3, the DNA is TGTGCCAGCAGTGTCAGTGCTTATGGCCACACCTTC.

The chain carries TRBV7-2 and TRBJ1-3; TRBD1 agrees at 7 bases. CDR1 and CDR2 from the germline V gene are SGHTA and FQGNSA. J lost 2 bases, V lost 2 bases, and 6 bases had no gene match. This CDR3 is 16 amino acids long. CDR3 in DNA: TGTGCCAGCAGCTTAAGGGCAGGGGGGACTGGAAACACCATATATTTT. Its protein is CASSLRAGGTGNTIYF. The full variable domain, completed using reference TRBV7-2 and TRBJ1-3, is GAGVSQSPSNKVTEKGKDVELRCDPISGHTALYWYRQSLGQGLEFLIYFQGNSAPDKSGLPSDRFSAERTGGSVSTLTIQRTQQEDSAVYLCASSLRAGGTGNTIYFGEGSWLTVV.

The CDR3 sequence is CASSIQQVNYGYTF. In DNA, the CDR3 is TGTGCCAGTAGTATACAACAGGTTAACTATGGCTACACCTTC. This chain uses TRBV19 with TRBJ1-2, with D perhaps matching TRBD1 (5 bases). Trimming stripped 2 bases from V and 1 base from J, with 8 bases between. Germline V gene lookup returns CDR1 LNHDA and CDR2 SQIVND (reference sequence). The CDR3 spans 14 residues.

This chain joins TRBV30 and TRBJ2-7; TRBD1 agrees at 9 bases. The CDR3 length is 13 residues. The germline gives CDR1 GTSNPN, CDR2 SVGIG (reference sequence). The junction had 6 bases not matched to a gene; V was cut back by 2 bases and J by 7 bases. Here the CDR3 reads CAWSTGTGKEQYF. DNA for the CDR3: TGTGCCTGGAGTACCGGGACAGGGAAGGAGCAGTACTTC.

J is TRBJ1-6 and V is TRBV11-2, with D unresolved. The V and J ends lost 3 bases and 7 bases respectively, with 16 bases between them. Germline CDR1 is SGHAT and CDR2 is FQNNGV. The CDR3 spans 16 residues. CDR3: CASSLRDLSLNSPLHF. The CDR3 coding sequence is TGTGCCAGCAGCTTGCGTGACTTGTCGCTCAATTCACCCCTCCACTTT.

V usage is TRBV6-5 and J usage is TRBJ1-4; 9 bases are shared with TRBD1. This CDR3 contains 15 residues. CDR1 is MNHEY and CDR2 is SVGAGI in the germline V gene. Losses at the gene ends were 5 bases for V and 6 bases for J; bases not matched to a gene: 7. The CDR3 is CASSKPGQGYEKLFF. The DNA for the CDR3 is TGTGCCAGCAGTAAGCCGGGACAGGGATATGAAAAACTGTTTTTT.

DNA for the CDR3: TGTGCCAGCAGCCCCAGTGAGGGCGCCTATGGCTACACCTTC. Translation: CASSPSEGAYGYTF. This chain joins TRBV7-2 and TRBJ1-2, with D unclear. The V gene's germline CDR1 is SGHTA and CDR2 FQGNSA. Trimming shortened V by 5 bases and J by 4 bases, and 14 bases separated the two germline ends. The CDR3 extends over 14 amino acids.

The rearrangement uses TRBV5-1 and TRBJ2-3; TRBD1 matches at 9 bases. Looked up from germline, CDR1 is SGHRS and CDR2 is YFSETQ. V trimming: 2 bases; J trimming: 4 bases; junction bases outside the gene matches: 8. The CDR3 sequence is 16 residues long. This CDR3 is CASSLLRDREPDTQYF. The CDR3 coding sequence is TGCGCCAGCAGCTTACTAAGGGACAGGGAGCCAGATACGCAGTATTTT.

As concerns this clone: The DNA is left out, because the CDR3 cannot be placed on it with certainty; the CDR3 is given as TCRdb lists it. The chain has TRBV21-1 and TRBJ2-1; the tabulated D call, TRBD2, remains unverified against the DNA. TRBV21-1 is reported as a pseudogene. The CDR3 spans 22 amino acids, including both terminal residues. The CDR3 region is CASSKVGGGSPLALSSYNEQFF.

The rearrangement links TRBV18 to TRBJ1-1; D remains ambiguous. CDR3 length: 17 amino acids. Germline-derived CDR1 and CDR2 are KGHSH and LQKENI. V was cut by 3 bases and J by 5 bases, with 22 bases left in between. CDR3: CASSPSLGRLGRTEAFF. The CDR3 DNA sequence: TGTGCCAGCTCACCGAGCCTGGGCCGCCTGGGGAGGACTGAAGCTTTCTTT.

The rearrangement links TRBV19 to TRBJ1-6, with unresolved D. CDR1 and CDR2 (germline): LNHDA, SQIVND (reference sequence). This CDR3 spans 15 amino acids. With 9 bases removed from V and 7 bases from J, the gap between germline ends came to 19 bases. The CDR3 sequence is CASDAGVRKNSPLHF. CDR3 in DNA: TGTGCCAGCGACGCAGGTGTTAGGAAAAATTCACCCCTCCACTTT.

This clone came up once. The V call is TRBV3-1 (or the pseudogene TRBV3-2), the J call TRBJ1-1; D perhaps matches TRBD1 (6 bases). Germline CDR1 and CDR2: LGHDT and YNNKEL (reference sequence). V gave up 3 bases and J gave up 0 bases, with 8 bases separating them. The CDR3 has 14 residues. CDR3 sequence (DNA): TGTGCCAGCAGCCAGGACAGTATGAACACTGAAGCTTTCTTT. It codes for CASSQDSMNTEAFF.

J is TRBJ2-3 and V is TRBV5-5; D is ambiguous. The V end was cut by 1 base, the J end by 4 bases, with 10 bases between. In germline, CDR1 is SGHKS, CDR2 YYEKEE (reference sequence). The CDR3 length is 14 residues. The chain's CDR3 is CASSLLGEADTQYF. CDR3 sequence (DNA): TGTGCCAGCAGCTTGTTAGGAGAGGCAGATACGCAGTATTTT.

V is TRBV6-5 and J is TRBJ2-7; 8 nucleotides agree with TRBD2. Germline CDR1 MNHEY, CDR2 SVGAGI. The V and J ends lost 5 bases and 6 bases, in that order; junction bases with no gene match: 9. The CDR3 spans 14 residues. CDR3 coding DNA: TGTGCCAGCAGTACGGGGGGGGCAAGCAGCGAGCAGTACTTC. It yields the protein CASSTGGASSEQYF.

This chain uses TRBV6-5 with TRBJ1-4; 11 nucleotides agree with TRBD1. The CDR3 has 15 amino acids. Looked up from germline, CDR1 is MNHEY and CDR2 is SVGAGI. Trimming cost V 0 bases and J 8 bases; bases outside gene matches: 2. CDR3 region: CASSYSGTGGEKLFF. The DNA for the CDR3 is TGTGCCAGCAGTTACTCTGGGACAGGGGGAGAAAAACTGTTTTTT.

This rearrangement joins TRBV6-6 to TRBJ1-2; the D gene is possibly TRBD1 (6 bases). V was pared by 4 bases and J by 0 bases, with 15 bases between. CDR1 MNHNY and CDR2 SVGAGI come from the germline V gene (reference sequence). This CDR3 is built from 16 residues. CDR3 DNA sequence: TGTGCCAGCAGTTTTCGACAGGTCAGAGCTAACTATGGCTACACCTTC. It encodes CASSFRQVRANYGYTF.

V gene TRBV10-3 combines with J gene TRBJ2-6; 7 bases line up with TRBD1. The CDR3 spans 15 residues. J lost 3 bases, V lost 7 bases, and 6 bases had no gene match. Germline lookup yields CDR1 ENHRY and CDR2 SYGVKD. In DNA, the CDR3 is TGTGCCATCACCGCAACAGGGGATGGGGCCAACGTCCTGACTTTC. Translated: CAITATGDGANVLTF.

The chain has TRBV12-3 or TRBV12-4 and TRBJ2-7; D not resolved. The CDR3 is made up of 11 amino acids. Between the trimmed V and J ends, which lost 0 bases and 6 bases, there was a span of 3 bases. CDR3 residues: CASSLAREQYF. The CDR3 bases are TGTGCCAGCAGTTTAGCCCGCGAGCAGTACTTC.

This chain connects TRBV7-2 to TRBJ1-2; D remains unclear. The length of the CDR3 is 14 residues. V lost 6 bases, J lost 7 bases, and 18 bases lay in between. Germline V gene sequence: CDR1 SGHTA, CDR2 FQGNSA. CDR3 sequence reads: CASSPSGVGGGYTF. CDR3 bases: TGTGCCAGCAGTCCGTCGGGAGTCGGCGGTGGCTACACCTTC.

The rearrangement uses TRBV2 and TRBJ2-1; 7 nucleotides agree with TRBD2. Germline V gene lookup returns CDR1 SNHLY and CDR2 FYNNEI. Unmatched junction bases numbered 8, after V lost 7 bases and J lost 8 bases. The CDR3 is made up of 13 amino acids. The CDR3 DNA is TGTGCCAGCAAGGCGGGGGAAGCCGATGAGCAGTTCTTC. Translated: CASKAGEADEQFF.